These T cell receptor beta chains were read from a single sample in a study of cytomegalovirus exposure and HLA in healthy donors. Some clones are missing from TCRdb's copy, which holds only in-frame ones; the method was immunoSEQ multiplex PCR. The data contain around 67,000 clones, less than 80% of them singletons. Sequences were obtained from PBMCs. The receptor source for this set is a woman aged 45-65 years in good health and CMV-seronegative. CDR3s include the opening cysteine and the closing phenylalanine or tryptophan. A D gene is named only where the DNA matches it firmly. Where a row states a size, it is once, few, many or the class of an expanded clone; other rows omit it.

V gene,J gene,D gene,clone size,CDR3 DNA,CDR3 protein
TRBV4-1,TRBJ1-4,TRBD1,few,TGCGCCAGCAGCCAAGTTCCAGGGGGAAGTGAAAAACTGTTTTTT,CASSQVPGGSEKLFF
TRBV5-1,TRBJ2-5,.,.,TGCGCCAGCAGCCCAGGAGGCACCCAAGAGACCCAGTACTTC,CASSPGGTQETQYF
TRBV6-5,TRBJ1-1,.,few,TGTGCCAGCAGCCGAGGACAATCCACTGAAGCTTTCTTT,CASSRGQSTEAFF
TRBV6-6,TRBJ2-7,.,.,TGTGCCAGCAGCCCCAGGGTCAACTACGAGCAGTACTTC,CASSPRVNYEQYF
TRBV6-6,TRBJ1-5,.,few,TGTGCCAGCAGTTACGGAGGGCCAGGGACCCATCAGCCCCAGCATTTT,CASSYGGPGTHQPQHF
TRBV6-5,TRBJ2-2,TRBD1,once,TGTGCCAGCAGTTACTCGGTCAGGGGGCGGACCGGGGAGCTGTTTTTT,CASSYSVRGRTGELFF
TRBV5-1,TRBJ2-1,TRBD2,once,TGCGCCAGCAGCCCCGTGACTAGCGGGGGGAGAGCCTACAATGAGCAGTTCTTC,CASSPVTSGGRAYNEQFF
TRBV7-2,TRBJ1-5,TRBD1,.,TGTGCCAGCAGCCCGGGACAGGAGAGTCAGCCCCAGCATTTT,CASSPGQESQPQHF
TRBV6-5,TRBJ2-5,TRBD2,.,TGTGCCAGCAGTAGAGCGGGAGGAACTTTGGAGACCCAGTACTTC,CASSRAGGTLETQYF
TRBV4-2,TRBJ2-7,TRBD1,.,TGTGCCAGCAGCGGGCGACAGGGGGCATACGAGCAGTACTTC,CASSGRQGAYEQYF
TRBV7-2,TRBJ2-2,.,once,TGTGCCAGCAGCTTAACTAGTGCAGGGGTGAACACCGGGGAGCTGTTTTTT,CASSLTSAGVNTGELFF